This T cell receptor beta chain comes out of a study of CD8 T cells in Susac syndrome. This clonotype has only a few counts. In blood CD8+ and CD4+ T cells, TCR beta underwent sequencing. The multiple sclerosis control cohort comprised treatment-naive individuals presenting with stable or active relapsing-remitting disease. TEMRA cells were FACS-enriched and CD8+ and CD4+ T cells negatively isolated. Germline CDR1 reads MNHNS; CDR2 reads SASEGT. V dropped 4 bases and J dropped 9 bases, with 15 bases sitting between them. The CDR3 contains 14 residues. RNA was extracted with the RNeasy kit, and a quantity of roughly 0.5 to 1 ug was reverse transcribed using random hexamers. An immunoSEQ multiplex PCR amplified TCR beta CDR3 over 54 Vbeta and 13 Jbeta. TCRdb analysed the immunoSEQ multiplex PCR reads with MiXCR anew, one entry per CDR3 protein. Among hundreds of thousands of distinct CDR3 sequences, roughly 81% were seen once, and the ten largest hold over 0.09%.

This clonotype was obtained from a human donor with multiple sclerosis. The V and J genes are TRBV6-1 and TRBJ1-4; tentatively, D is TRBD1 (6 bases). The sequenced sample consisted of CD8+ T cells from PBMCs. The CDR3 reads CASSVTWGAKKLFF. The CDR3 nucleotides are TGTGCCAGCAGTGTTACGTGGGGGGCAAAAAAACTGTTTTTT.